Following are 22 T cell receptor beta chains from one sample sequenced in a study of blood T cells in healthy people across ages (dated by TCRdb to 2014 to 2015). Libraries were prepared through 5' RACE. The instrument given in TCRdb is Illumina HiSeq 2500. The second PCR ran for about 6 to 11 cycles and used a J-beta primer mix along with a sample-barcoded 5' primer. TCRdb redid the processing of the public reads, applying fastp at Q25 and MiXCR, and retained in-frame beta chains. Each record represents a unique CDR3 protein, reported with the most common genes and DNA among its rows. Across this sample there are 730,000 or so distinct CDR3 sequences, with about 42% seen only once. Of the sample, 20% to 25% falls within the top ten clones. The sample consisted of blood. The receptors derive from a woman aged 55-75 years in good health.

The chain uses TRBV6-6 and TRBJ2-5, with a tentative D call TRBD2 (6 bases). V was trimmed by 2 bases and J by 1 base, leaving 11 bases between them. The CDR3 is made up of 15 amino acids. Germline CDR1 reads MNHNY; CDR2 reads SVGAGI (reference sequence). CDR3 residues: CASSYAAAGQETQYF. The CDR3 nucleotides read TGTGCCAGCAGTTACGCAGCAGCGGGCCAAGAGACCCAGTACTTC.

The J gene is TRBJ1-4, the V gene TRBV5-1, with unresolved D. CDR1 SGHRS and CDR2 YFSETQ come from the germline V gene. V was pared by 0 bases and J by 8 bases, with 14 bases between. The CDR3 is 15 amino acids. CDR3 sequence reads: CASSLELLAGEKLFF. The CDR3, as DNA: TGCGCCAGCAGCTTGGAACTCCTTGCTGGAGAAAAACTGTTTTTT.

The chain combines TRBV20-1 with TRBJ1-2, with unresolved D. V lost 3 bases and J lost 2, with 7 bases in between. From germline, CDR1 is DFQATT and CDR2 SNEGSKA (reference sequence). The CDR3 covers 12 residues. In DNA, the CDR3 is TGCAGTGCTAGCGGGGAGAACTATGGCTACACCTTC. Translated: CSASGENYGYTF.

The chain couples TRBV20-1 to TRBJ1-5, with TRBD1 identical over 9 bases. The ends lost 5 bases at V and 6 bases at J; junction bases unmatched: 8. The CDR3 is 14 amino acids. The germline CDR1 and CDR2 sequences are DFQATT and SNEGSKA (reference sequence). CDR3 bases: TGCAGTGCTGGGACAGGGAGGGTGGGTCAGCCCCAGCATTTT. Residues: CSAGTGRVGQPQHF.

J is TRBJ1-1 and V is TRBV2; 7 bases agree with TRBD1. CDR1 and CDR2 (germline): SNHLY, FYNNEI. V gave up 10 bases and J gave up 1 base; unmatched junction bases: 6. The length of the CDR3 is 13 residues. This CDR3 reads CATTGATNTEAFF. The CDR3 DNA reads TGTGCCACTACAGGGGCCACGAACACTGAAGCTTTCTTT. The variable domain in full, with the rest retrieved from reference TRBV2 and TRBJ1-1, is EPEVTQTPSHQVTQMGQEVILRCVPISNHLYFYWYRQILGQKVEFLVSFYNNEISEKSEIFDDQFSVERPDGSNFTLKIRSTKLEDSAMYFCATTGATNTEAFFGQGTRLTVV.

Concerning this clonotype: One end of the junction does not line up with germline, which may come from a read error. This chain links TRBV7-7 with TRBJ2-5; TRBD2 matches 13 bases. Germline lookup yields CDR1 SSHAT and CDR2 FNYEAQ (reference sequence). The CDR3 loop spans 16 amino acids. The CDR3 here is CASSLGLAGVKETQYF. The CDR3 DNA is TGTGCTAGCAGCTTAGGACTAGCGGGAGTGAAAGAGACCCAGTACTTC.

This clonotype was seen a handful of times. The genes are TRBV2 and TRBJ2-3, with a weak D call TRBD2 (5 bases). Germline lookup yields CDR1 SNHLY and CDR2 FYNNEI. Trimming removed 3 bases at V and 3 bases at J, with 22 bases between. The CDR3 consists of 18 residues. CDR3 nucleotides: TGTGCCAGCAGTGACGGATCCAGCGGTAGCCGAAGAACAGATACGCAGTATTTT. This codes for CASSDGSSGSRRTDTQYF.

This clonotype was detected a few times. V is TRBV6-1 and J is TRBJ2-5, with 16 positions matching TRBD2. Germline V gene lookup returns CDR1 MNHNS and CDR2 SASEGT. CDR3 length equals 19 residues. V lost 6 bases, J lost 1 base, and 11 bases stayed unmatched. The CDR3 DNA is TGTGCCAGCAGGGGGACCGGGACTAGCGGGAGGGGTCTCCAAGAGACCCAGTACTTC. It translates to CASRGTGTSGRGLQETQYF.

V usage is TRBV4-2 and J usage is TRBJ2-5; unclear D gene. The CDR3 length is 13 residues. Germline V gene lookup returns CDR1 LGHNA and CDR2 YNFKEQ. V was shortened by 4 bases and J by 5 bases, with 11 bases between the two germline ends. CDR3 sequence (DNA): TGTGCCAGCAGCCCTCCCTCCGAGGAGACCCAGTACTTC. This translates into CASSPPSEETQYF.

The rearrangement uses TRBV5-1 and TRBJ2-5; D gene unclear. V lost 0 bases to trimming and J lost 4 bases, with 10 bases between them. The CDR3 is 14 residues long. Germline CDR1 and CDR2: SGHRS and YFSETQ. CDR3 nucleotides: TGCGCCAGCAGCTTGGACAGTGCGGTAGAGACCCAGTACTTC. This sequence encodes CASSLDSAVETQYF.

Note on this clonotype: A single base separates this from a much larger clone, so it may be a read error. The chain links TRBV7-3 to TRBJ2-7, with D hard to call. The CDR3 is made up of 15 amino acids. The germline V gene has CDR1 SGHTA and CDR2 FQGTGA. With 7 bases removed from V and 0 bases from J, the gap between germline ends came to 16 bases. CDR3 in amino acids: CASILVLMSSYEQYF. CDR3 bases: TGTGCCAGCATCTTGGTCCTCATGTCCTCCTACGAGCAGTACTTC.

This clonotype was seen a single time. The chain joins TRBV28 to TRBJ1-1; D is unresolved. Trimming took 2 bases from V and 7 from J, leaving 11 bases between them. Germline lookup yields CDR1 MDHEN and CDR2 SYDVKM. This CDR3 region has 13 residues. CDR3 residues: CASSLLGGYEAFF. CDR3 DNA sequence: TGTGCCAGCAGTTTACTGGGCGGTTATGAAGCTTTCTTT.

There are many counts of this clonotype. CDR3 loop: CASSLRVSGGETQYF. The CDR3 nucleotides read TGTGCCAGCAGTTTACGCGTCAGTGGCGGGGAGACCCAGTACTTC. The V gene is TRBV28, the J gene TRBJ2-5; perhaps TRBD2 as D (5 bases). Trimming removed 2 bases from V and 5 bases from J, with 15 bases in between. The CDR3 runs 15 residues. In germline, CDR1 is MDHEN, CDR2 SYDVKM.

This clonotype was seen only a few times. This chain connects TRBV6-1 to TRBJ2-1; D not certain. The CDR3 is 12 residues long. Germline CDR1 MNHNS, CDR2 SASEGT. The V gene lost 1 base and the J gene lost 8 bases, with 6 bases spanning the gap. CDR3 protein: CASSEVGDEQFF. CDR3 DNA: TGTGCCAGCAGTGAAGTGGGCGATGAGCAGTTCTTC.

Comments on this clonotype: One end of the junction is discordant with germline, which a read error may explain. This chain joins TRBV20-1 and TRBJ2-5; 10 positions agree with TRBD2. Germline V gives CDR1 DFQATT, CDR2 SNEGSKA (reference sequence). This CDR3 is built from 15 residues. DNA of the CDR3: TGCAGTGCGCAAGCGGGGGGGGCCAATGGAGAGACCGAGTACTTC. It yields the protein CSAQAGGANGETEYF.

The V gene is TRBV5-1, the J gene TRBJ1-4; 7 bases agree with TRBD1. The germline gives CDR1 SGHRS, CDR2 YFSETQ. The CDR3 is 15 amino acids. V lost 5 bases, J lost 4 bases, and 8 bases stayed unmatched. For the CDR3, the DNA is TGCGCCAGCAGAGGGGGGACAGACTTTAATGAAAAACTGTTTTTT. Encoded protein: CASRGGTDFNEKLFF.

This clonotype has more than one count but fewer than ten. This chain joins TRBV7-3 and TRBJ2-7, with no clear D. Judging by the DNA end, TRBJ2-5 fits better; the J call may be wrong. This CDR3 comprises 13 residues. The germline V gene has CDR1 SGHTA and CDR2 FQGTGA. Written as DNA, the CDR3 is TGTGCCAGCAGCTGGAAGGCCGGCGAGACCCAGTACTTC. Protein: CASSWKAGETQYF.

This clonotype has only one observation. The V call is TRBV28, the J call TRBJ1-2; no reliable D call. Germline CDR1 and CDR2: MDHEN and SYDVKM. This CDR3 contains 13 residues. Trimming removed 2 bases at V and 5 bases at J, with 9 bases between. DNA of the CDR3: TGTGCCAGCAGTTTACGTGCGGATTATGGCTACACCTTC. Its protein product is CASSLRADYGYTF.

The sample holds a few counts of this clonotype. The chain combines TRBV6-2 or TRBV6-3 with TRBJ1-2; D is possibly TRBD1 (5 bases). Germline loops: CDR1 MNHEY, CDR2 SVGEGT. The CDR3 has 15 amino acids. Trimming shortened V by 5 bases and J by 3 bases, and 16 bases separated the two germline ends. The CDR3 reads CASSLFADSDYGYTF. CDR3 nucleotide sequence: TGTGCCAGCAGTCTCTTCGCCGACAGCGACTATGGCTACACCTTC.

The chain employs TRBV3-1 and TRBJ2-1; D is undetermined. In germline, CDR1 is LGHDT, CDR2 YNNKEL (reference sequence). V was clipped by 4 bases and J by 6 bases, with 22 bases between them. The CDR3 contains 17 residues. CDR3 sequence: CASSPAKRSGIPNEQFF. CDR3 sequence (DNA): TGTGCCAGCAGCCCCGCCAAAAGGTCTGGTATCCCCAATGAGCAGTTCTTC.

In its sample, this clonotype was seen once. This chain uses TRBV20-1 with TRBJ2-1; 11 bases align to TRBD1. V dropped 6 bases and J dropped 5; count of bases not matched to a gene: 15. The CDR3 contains 17 residues. In germline, CDR1 is DFQATT, CDR2 SNEGSKA (reference sequence). The CDR3: CSATRTGGADSHNEQFF. CDR3 in DNA: TGCAGTGCGACCCGGACAGGGGGCGCAGATTCCCACAATGAGCAGTTCTTC.

The chain employs TRBV13 and TRBJ2-6, with D perhaps given as TRBD1 or TRBD2 (5 bases each). V gave up 0 bases and J gave up 2 bases, with 8 bases separating them. Germline CDR1 PRHDT, CDR2 FYEKMQ (reference sequence). The length of the CDR3 is 16 residues. In nucleotides, the CDR3 is TGTGCCAGCAGCTTAGGGGGGGAAGCTGGGGCCAACGTCCTGACTTTC. It translates to CASSLGGEAGANVLTF. Using reference TRBV13 and TRBJ2-6 for the parts outside the CDR3, the full variable domain is AAGVIQSPRHLIKEKRETATLKCYPIPRHDTVYWYQQGPGQDPQFLISFYEKMQSDKGSIPDRFSAQQFSDYHSELNMSSLELGDSALYFCASSLGGEAGANVLTFGAGSRLTVL.